One T cell receptor (beta chain) is described in this entry. Its antigen is as yet unknown. Subsets obtained from CD4+ cells comprised CD45RA+ naive and CD45RA-negative memory cells. This specimen belongs to a study of shared clonotypes between healthy human individuals. Points from the study as a whole: An expected dependence of interdonor clonotype sharing on sequencing depth was noted. A handful of donors shared about 5% of their naive CD4 clonotypes.

The CDR3 totals 15 residues. Losses at the gene ends were 6 bases for V and 7 bases for J; bases not matched to a gene: 7. Germline CDR1 is MNHEY and CDR2 is SVGAGI. Data came from immunoSEQ multiplex PCR; TCRdb stores just in-frame clones and leaves some out. The data hold about 1 million clones, with about 75% observed a single time. This TCR derives from a man in his late teens or twenties in good health. J is TRBJ1-6 and V is TRBV6-5; 9 bases align to TRBD1. Sequenced sample: memory CD4+ T cells sorted from blood. As to subset: CD45RA-negative fraction. The DNA for the CDR3 is TGTGCCAGCAGGAGCCCGGGACAGGGCAATTCACCCCTCCACTTT. Its translation is CASRSPGQGNSPLHF.